Shown below are 7 T cell receptor beta chains from a single sample sequenced in a study of T cell repertoires in ileal Crohn's disease. Time point noted: neoterminal ileum biopsy at postoperative endoscopy, about 6 months after surgery. The repertoire was sequenced with immunoSEQ multiplex PCR; TCRdb's copy has only in-frame clones and lacks some. The profile shows 5,300 or so clones, just under 80% of them singletons. Source material: ileal tissue. These receptors were obtained from an adult with Crohn's disease.

This clone was seen only a few times. The V and J genes are TRBV2 and TRBJ1-4; D is unclear. V dropped 6 bases and J dropped 6 bases, with 14 bases sitting between them. The CDR3 spans 14 residues. Per the germline V gene, CDR1 is SNHLY and CDR2 is FYNNEI. CDR3 in DNA: TGTGCCAGCAGCGCCCTTAGCACGGATGAAAAACTGTTTTTT. This codes for CASSALSTDEKLFF.

V usage is TRBV6-1 and J usage is TRBJ1-1; 10 bases agree with TRBD1. CDR3 size: 14 residues. The J segment lost 5 bases and the V segment lost 6 bases, leaving 6 bases of the junction unmatched. CDR1 and CDR2 (germline): MNHNS, SASEGT. CDR3 in amino acids: CASRGGQGMTEAFF. The CDR3 region has the DNA TGTGCCAGCAGGGGGGGACAGGGGATGACTGAAGCTTTCTTT.

CDR3 sequence reads: CASSGYTAGASNIQYF. The CDR3 DNA reads TGTGCCAGCAGCGGTTACACAGCGGGGGCATCAAACATTCAGTACTTC. This chain links TRBV7-9 with TRBJ2-4, with 8 bases fitting TRBD2. The V gene's germline CDR1 is SEHNR and CDR2 FQNEAQ (reference sequence). The V gene end was trimmed by 5 bases and the J gene end by 6 bases; junction bases not matched to a gene: 12. This CDR3 contains 16 residues.

The rearrangement links TRBV5-4 to TRBJ2-5; D remains ambiguous. The CDR3 sequence is 13 residues long. Germline assignment: CDR1 SGHNT and CDR2 YYREEE (reference sequence). Trimming removed 2 bases at V and 5 bases at J, with 10 bases between. In DNA form, the CDR3 reads TGTGCCAGCAGCTTCATGGACCGGGAGACCCAGTACTTC. This encodes CASSFMDRETQYF.

This chain links TRBV13 with TRBJ2-7; tentative D call: TRBD1 (6 bases). The CDR3 contains 16 residues. The germline V gene has CDR1 PRHDT and CDR2 FYEKMQ (reference sequence). Deletions cut 6 bases from V and 0 bases from J, with 18 bases between. The CDR3 DNA is TGTGCCAGCAGTAGATGGTCAGGGGACATCTCCTACGAGCAGTACTTC. This codes for CASSRWSGDISYEQYF.

The chain joins TRBV29-1 to TRBJ2-7; TRBD2 agrees at 10 bases. After removal of 5 bases from V and 2 bases from J, the junction contained 0 bases not matched to a gene. Germline CDR1 is SQVTM and CDR2 is ANQGSEA. The CDR3 covers 12 residues. This CDR3 reads CSVSGGAYEQYF. In DNA, the CDR3 is TGCAGCGTTAGCGGGGGGGCCTACGAGCAGTACTTC.

This clone was recorded a few times. J is TRBJ1-3 and V is TRBV14; D unresolved. This CDR3 is built from 15 residues. Per the germline V gene, CDR1 is SGHDN and CDR2 is FVKESK. Trimming stripped 1 base from V and 1 base from J, with 8 bases between. The CDR3 DNA sequence: TGTGCCAGCAGCCAAGTCTGGGGATCTGGAAACACCATATATTTT. Protein: CASSQVWGSGNTIYF.